Shown below are 21 T cell receptor beta chains from a single sample sequenced in a study of blood T cells in healthy people across ages. A J-beta primer mix and a sample-barcoded 5' primer were used in a second PCR of roughly 7 to 12 cycles. Each CDR3 protein is one row after TCRdb ran MiXCR on the 5' RACE reads. The repertoire includes about 570,000 distinct CDR3 sequences, about 26% of them detected once, and approximately 3.5% sits in the top ten. These records were also assigned to another study, of T cells of mothers and their children.

The sample was blood. The receptors originated from a boy aged 2 to 10 in good health.

The chain couples TRBV9 to TRBJ2-5; D may be TRBD1 (7 bases). V shed 0 bases and J shed 3 bases, with 15 bases lying between them. The germline V gene has CDR1 SGDLS and CDR2 YYNGEE. CDR3 length: 16 residues. The CDR3 DNA reads TGTGCCAGCAGCGTAGGGTACCCAGGGGGGAAAGAGACCCAGTACTTC. Encoded protein: CASSVGYPGGKETQYF. The whole variable domain, remainder taken from reference TRBV9 and TRBJ2-5, is DSGVTQTPKHLITATGQRVTLRCSPRSGDLSVYWYQQSLDQGLQFLIQYYNGEERAKGNILERFSAQQFPDLHSELNLSSLELGDSALYFCASSVGYPGGKETQYFGPGTRLLVL.

This clonotype has a handful of counts. An end of the junction differs from the germline gene, which may be a read error. This chain connects TRBV10-3 to TRBJ2-1; D may be TRBD2 (5 bases). Germline V gene sequence: CDR1 ENHRY, CDR2 SYGVKD. CDR3 size: 15 residues. The CDR3 sequence: CDISGSSGSYNEQFF. CDR3 in DNA: TGTGACATCAGTGGATCCAGCGGATCCTACAATGAGCAGTTCTTC.

The table lists this clonotype with a few counts. J is TRBJ2-7 and V is TRBV29-1, with D perhaps being TRBD1 or TRBD2 (5 bases each). Trimming cost V 5 bases and J 5 bases, with 13 bases left between them. Germline CDR1 SQVTM, CDR2 ANQGSEA. CDR3 length equals 12 residues. The CDR3 nucleotides read TGCAGCGTTAGGGCAGGGAGCCACGAGCAGTACTTC. It codes for CSVRAGSHEQYF.

The V and J genes are TRBV9 and TRBJ2-1; D gene ambiguous. Germline V CDR1 and CDR2: SGDLS, YYNGEE. V lost 5 bases and J 5 bases, leaving 5 bases between the germline ends. The CDR3 has 11 residues. The CDR3: CASSSDNEQFF. The CDR3 nucleotides are TGTGCCAGCAGTTCCGACAATGAGCAGTTCTTC. The variable domain in full, with the rest retrieved from reference TRBV9 and TRBJ2-1, is DSGVTQTPKHLITATGQRVTLRCSPRSGDLSVYWYQQSLDQGLQFLIQYYNGEERAKGNILERFSAQQFPDLHSELNLSSLELGDSALYFCASSSDNEQFFGPGTRLTVL.

This clonotype was recorded at least ten times. The rearrangement links TRBV3-1 to TRBJ2-4; no definite D call. Germline CDR1 and CDR2: LGHDT and YNNKEL (reference sequence). V lost 6 bases and J lost 0, with 6 bases in between. The CDR3 is made up of 13 amino acids. The CDR3 DNA is TGTGCCAGCAGTCCCCTAGCCAAAAACATTCAGTACTTC. Protein: CASSPLAKNIQYF.

In its sample, this clonotype was seen a few times. The J gene is TRBJ1-6, the V gene TRBV2, with D perhaps TRBD1 (6 bases). The CDR3 loop spans 15 amino acids. V lost 8 bases and J 3 bases, leaving 14 bases between the germline ends. Germline CDR1 SNHLY, CDR2 FYNNEI. CDR3 DNA: TGTGCCAGCTTAGTGGACAGTAGCTATAATTCACCCCTCCACTTT. It specifies CASLVDSSYNSPLHF.

This clonotype was counted a few times. V and J are TRBV7-2 and TRBJ2-7, with 9 bases aligning to TRBD1. The CDR3 consists of 17 residues. Germline V gene lookup returns CDR1 SGHTA and CDR2 FQGNSA. V shed 3 bases and J 3 bases; nucleotides not matched to a gene: 12. This CDR3 reads CASSFSSARDRVYEQYF. The CDR3 nucleotides read TGTGCCAGCAGCTTCAGCTCCGCTCGGGACAGGGTCTACGAGCAGTACTTC.

This clonotype has a handful of counts. Given a much more abundant clone one base away, this may be a read error. The J gene is TRBJ2-3, the V gene TRBV12-3 or TRBV12-4; D gene uncertain. The CDR3 runs to 12 residues. Deletions cut 3 bases from V and 3 bases from J, with 4 bases between. The CDR3 protein is CASSFRTDTQYF. CDR3 in DNA: TGTGCCAGCAGTTTTAGAACAGATACGCAGTATTTT.

The rearrangement joins TRBV14 to TRBJ2-5; 11 bases map to TRBD2. V shed 4 bases and J 5 bases; nucleotides not matched to a gene: 3. Germline V gene sequence: CDR1 SGHDN, CDR2 FVKESK. This CDR3 spans 14 amino acids. The CDR3 DNA reads TGTGCCAGCAGCCGGACTAGCGGGTTGGAGACCCAGTACTTC. Encoded protein: CASSRTSGLETQYF.

This clonotype was observed a few times. One junction end does not reproduce the germline sequence, and a read error may be involved. The gene calls are TRBV5-1 and TRBJ1-6, with 8 bases aligning to TRBD1. CDR1 is SGHRS, CDR2 YFSETQ, per germline. This CDR3 has 14 amino acids. CDR3 in amino acids: CAGSLGDRTSPLHF. The CDR3 nucleotides read TGCGCCGGCAGCCTTGGGGACAGGACTTCACCCCTCCACTTT.

The table lists this clonotype with a count of one. The chain is built from TRBV5-1 and TRBJ1-3; 7 nucleotides match TRBD1. Germline assignment: CDR1 SGHRS and CDR2 YFSETQ. The V segment lost 2 bases and the J segment 3 bases; nucleotides outside the gene matches: 5. CDR3 size: 15 residues. The CDR3 DNA reads as TGCGCCAGCAGCTTCACAGGGGCGGTTGGAAACACCATATATTTT. Translation gives CASSFTGAVGNTIYF.

V and J are TRBV10-3 and TRBJ2-5; TRBD2 matches at 13 bases. CDR1 ENHRY and CDR2 SYGVKD come from the germline V gene. The CDR3 has 15 amino acids. V lost 5 bases, J lost 5 bases, and 5 bases stayed unmatched. The CDR3 bases are TGTGCCATCAGTAGGACTAGCGGGAGTGAGGAGACCCAGTACTTC. This codes for CAISRTSGSEETQYF.

This clonotype appeared many times. The rearrangement uses TRBV29-1 and TRBJ2-5; TRBD1 matches 7 bases. The J call may be wrong; the DNA end is better matched by TRBJ2-7. Germline V gives CDR1 SQVTM, CDR2 ANQGSEA. CDR3 length: 14 residues. The CDR3 DNA reads TGCAGCGTAATCCGGGACAGCGGTCTCTACGAGCAGTACTTC. Translation gives CSVIRDSGLYEQYF.

This clonotype was counted at least ten times. The V call is TRBV25-1, the J call TRBJ2-1; tentative D call: TRBD1 (6 bases). Germline-derived CDR1 and CDR2 are MGHDK and SYGVNS. The CDR3 totals 13 residues. Deletions cut 5 bases from V and 4 bases from J, with 9 bases between. As DNA, the CDR3 is TGTGCCAGCAGTCTTGACAGGTACAATGAGCAGTTCTTC. Residues: CASSLDRYNEQFF. Together with reference TRBV25-1 and TRBJ2-1, the CDR3 gives the full variable domain: EADIYQTPRYLVIGTGKKITLECSQTMGHDKMYWYQQDPGMELHLIHYSYGVNSTEKGDLSSESTVSRIRTEHFPLTLESARPSHTSQYLCASSLDRYNEQFFGPGTRLTVL.

The chain has TRBV5-1 and TRBJ2-5, with 9 bases fitting TRBD2. Germline V gene data show CDR1 as SGHRS and CDR2 as YFSETQ. CDR3 length: 15 residues. The junction had 7 bases not matched to a gene; V was cut back by 3 bases and J by 4 bases. The chain's CDR3 is CASSSPAGGGETQYF. DNA for the CDR3: TGCGCCAGCAGCTCTCCGGCGGGAGGGGGAGAGACCCAGTACTTC.

This clonotype was observed a few times. V and J are TRBV12-3 or TRBV12-4 and TRBJ2-1, with D maybe TRBD1 (6 bases). The V end was cut by 3 bases, the J end by 6 bases, with 12 bases between. This CDR3 is 14 amino acids long. CDR3 in amino acids: CASSFAGVGNEQFF. CDR3 sequence (DNA): TGTGCCAGCAGTTTCGCAGGGGTCGGCAATGAGCAGTTCTTC.

This clonotype has at least ten counts. The V gene is TRBV24-1, the J gene TRBJ2-7; 7 bases fit TRBD1. The V segment lost 6 bases and the J segment 0 bases; nucleotides outside the gene matches: 19. The germline V gene encodes CDR1 KGHDR and CDR2 SFDVKD. The CDR3 consists of 19 residues. For the CDR3, the DNA is TGTGCCACCAGTTCAACGGACAGGACGAAGGGTGAGAGCTCCTACGAGCAGTACTTC. Amino acids: CATSSTDRTKGESSYEQYF.

The chain has TRBV6-5 and TRBJ2-4; D is ambiguous. Trimming removed 2 bases at V and 9 bases at J, with 11 bases between. The CDR3 loop spans 13 amino acids. The germline CDR1 and CDR2 sequences are MNHEY and SVGAGI. The CDR3 loop reads CASSYTQGSIQYF. CDR3 DNA: TGTGCCAGCAGTTACACACAAGGAAGCATTCAGTACTTC.

This clonotype was counted only a few times. The rearrangement links TRBV20-1 to TRBJ2-1; D is perhaps TRBD1 (6 bases). The germline V gene encodes CDR1 DFQATT and CDR2 SNEGSKA (reference sequence). Trimming left V 6 bases short and J 5 bases short, with 14 bases between. The CDR3 contains 13 residues. The CDR3 DNA sequence: TGCAGTGCGACCCGGACAGAAAACAATGAGCAGTTCTTC. It encodes CSATRTENNEQFF.

This clonotype was picked up a small number of times. The chain joins TRBV6-1 to TRBJ2-5, with a weak D call TRBD2 (5 bases). The CDR3 contains 18 residues. V dropped 0 bases and J dropped 5 bases, with 22 bases sitting between them. Germline V gene lookup returns CDR1 MNHNS and CDR2 SASEGT. The CDR3 DNA reads as TGTGCCAGCAGTGAAGCCAACGCCTGGCGGGTGGGTTTCGAGACCCAGTACTTC. Translation gives CASSEANAWRVGFETQYF.

The CDR3 loop reads CASSWGGAEQYF. CDR3 nucleotide sequence: TGTGCCAGCAGCTGGGGGGGGGCCGAGCAGTACTTC. V usage is TRBV7-2 and J usage is TRBJ2-7, with D possibly TRBD2 on 7 matching bases. The CDR3 contains 12 residues. Germline CDR1 SGHTA, CDR2 FQGNSA. V was cut by 4 bases and J by 6 bases, with 10 bases left in between.